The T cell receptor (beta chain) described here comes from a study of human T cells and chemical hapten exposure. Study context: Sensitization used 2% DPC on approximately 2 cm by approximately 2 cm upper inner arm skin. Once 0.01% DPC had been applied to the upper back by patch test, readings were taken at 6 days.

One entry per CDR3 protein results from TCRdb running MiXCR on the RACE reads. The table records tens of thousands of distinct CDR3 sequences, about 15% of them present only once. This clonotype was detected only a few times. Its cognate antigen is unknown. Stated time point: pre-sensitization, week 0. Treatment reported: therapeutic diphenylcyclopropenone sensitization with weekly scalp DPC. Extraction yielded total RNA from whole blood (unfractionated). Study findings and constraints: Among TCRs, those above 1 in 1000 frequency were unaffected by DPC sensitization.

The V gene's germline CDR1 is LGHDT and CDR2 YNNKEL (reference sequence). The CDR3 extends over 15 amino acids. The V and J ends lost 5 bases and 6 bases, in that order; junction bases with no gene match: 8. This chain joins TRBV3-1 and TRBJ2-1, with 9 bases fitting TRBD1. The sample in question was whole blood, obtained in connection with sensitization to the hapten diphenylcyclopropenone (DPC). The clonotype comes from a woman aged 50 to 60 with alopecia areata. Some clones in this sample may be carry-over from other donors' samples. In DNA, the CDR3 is TGTGCCAGCAGCATTACAGGGGGCCGGACCAATGAGCAGTTCTTC. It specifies CASSITGGRTNEQFF.